This TCR beta chain is drawn from a study of blood T cells in healthy people across ages. Whole-study findings and limits: Roughly linear declines in TCR beta diversity per million T cells occurred with age. More naive CD4+ cells and higher diversity were found in long-lived than in aged donors.

Through a sample-barcoded 5' primer and a J-beta primer mix, a second PCR was run for roughly 7 to 12 cycles. A template-switch adaptor containing 12 random nucleotides labeled each cDNA molecule. Using its own MiXCR run on the 5' RACE reads, TCRdb lists one record per CDR3 protein. This sample has fewer than 950,000 distinct CDR3 sequences; about 53% occur once, and the top ten carry about 38%. This CDR3 comprises 16 residues. Per the germline V gene, CDR1 is SEHNR and CDR2 is FQNEAQ (reference sequence). Trimming took off 5 bases at V and 6 bases at J, with 22 bases between the two ends. Caucasian, healthy and from Russia, the donors were aged between about 6 and 90. As to this clonotype: Its antigen remains unknown.

The chain couples TRBV7-9 to TRBJ1-2; the D gene is possibly TRBD1 (6 bases). This receptor was identified in a man older than 75 in good health. The sequencing sample was made of blood. The DNA of the CDR3 is TGTGCCAGCAGCACCCAGACAGGACTAGTTAGCGATGGCTACACCTTC. This encodes CASSTQTGLVSDGYTF. Full variable domain (remainder filled in from reference TRBV7-9 and TRBJ1-2): DTGVSQNPRHKITKRGQNVTFRCDPISEHNRLYWYRQTLGQGPEFLTYFQNEAQLEKSRLLSDRFSAERPKGSFSTLEIQRTEQGDSAMYLCASSTQTGLVSDGYTFGSGTRLTVV.